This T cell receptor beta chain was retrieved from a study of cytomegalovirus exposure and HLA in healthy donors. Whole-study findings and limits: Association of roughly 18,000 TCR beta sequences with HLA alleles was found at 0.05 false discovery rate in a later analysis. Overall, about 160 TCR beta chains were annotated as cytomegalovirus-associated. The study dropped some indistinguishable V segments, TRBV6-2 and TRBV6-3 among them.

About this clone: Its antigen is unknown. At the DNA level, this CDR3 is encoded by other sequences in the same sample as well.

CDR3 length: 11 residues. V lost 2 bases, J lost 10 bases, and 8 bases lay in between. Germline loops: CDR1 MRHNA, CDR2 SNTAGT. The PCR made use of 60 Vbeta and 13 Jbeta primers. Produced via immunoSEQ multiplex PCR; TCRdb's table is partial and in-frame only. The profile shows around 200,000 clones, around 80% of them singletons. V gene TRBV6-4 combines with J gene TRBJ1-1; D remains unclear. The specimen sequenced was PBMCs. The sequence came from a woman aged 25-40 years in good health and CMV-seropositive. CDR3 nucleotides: TGTGCCAGCAGTGACGGGAGAGCAGCTTTCTTT. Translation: CASSDGRAAFF.